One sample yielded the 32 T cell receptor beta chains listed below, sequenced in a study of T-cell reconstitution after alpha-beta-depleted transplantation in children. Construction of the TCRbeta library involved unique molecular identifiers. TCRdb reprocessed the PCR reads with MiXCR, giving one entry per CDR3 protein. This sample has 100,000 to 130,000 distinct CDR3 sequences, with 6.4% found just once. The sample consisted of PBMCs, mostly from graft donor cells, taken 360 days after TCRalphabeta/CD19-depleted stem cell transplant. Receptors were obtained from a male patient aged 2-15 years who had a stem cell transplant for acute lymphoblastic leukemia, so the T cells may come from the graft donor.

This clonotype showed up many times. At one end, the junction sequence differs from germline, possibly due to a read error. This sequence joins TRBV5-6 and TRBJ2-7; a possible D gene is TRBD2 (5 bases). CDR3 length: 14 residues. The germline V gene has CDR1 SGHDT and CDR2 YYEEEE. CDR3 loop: CASTLRVRTYEQYF. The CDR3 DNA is TGTGCCAGCACCTTGAGGGTGAGGACCTACGAGCAGTACTTC.

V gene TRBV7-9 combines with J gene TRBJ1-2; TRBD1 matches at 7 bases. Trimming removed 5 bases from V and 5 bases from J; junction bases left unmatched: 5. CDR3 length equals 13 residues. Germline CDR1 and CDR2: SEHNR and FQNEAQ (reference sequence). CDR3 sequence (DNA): TGTGCCAGCAGCCGAGGGGGCGATTATGGCTACACCTTC. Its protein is CASSRGGDYGYTF.

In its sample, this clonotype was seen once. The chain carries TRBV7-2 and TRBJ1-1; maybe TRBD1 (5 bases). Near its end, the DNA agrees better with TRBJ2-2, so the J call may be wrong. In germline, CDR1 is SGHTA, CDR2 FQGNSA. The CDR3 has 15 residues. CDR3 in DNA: TGTGCCAGCACAGACAGCCTTGCGAACACCGGGGAGCTGTTTTTT. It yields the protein CASTDSLANTGELFF.

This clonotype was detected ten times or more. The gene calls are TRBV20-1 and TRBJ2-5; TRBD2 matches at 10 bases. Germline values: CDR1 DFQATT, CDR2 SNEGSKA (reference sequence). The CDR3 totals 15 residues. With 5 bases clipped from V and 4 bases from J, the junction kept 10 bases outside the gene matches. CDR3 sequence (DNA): TGCAGTGCTTTTAACTTAGCGGGAGGAGGAGAGACCCAGTACTTC. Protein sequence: CSAFNLAGGGETQYF.

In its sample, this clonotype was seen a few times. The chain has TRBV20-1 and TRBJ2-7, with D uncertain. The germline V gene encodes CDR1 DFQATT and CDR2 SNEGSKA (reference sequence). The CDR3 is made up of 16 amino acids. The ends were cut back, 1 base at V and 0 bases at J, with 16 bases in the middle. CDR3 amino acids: CSARGPPLLSSYEQYF. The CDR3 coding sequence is TGCAGTGCTAGAGGCCCCCCCTTATTAAGCTCCTACGAGCAGTACTTC.

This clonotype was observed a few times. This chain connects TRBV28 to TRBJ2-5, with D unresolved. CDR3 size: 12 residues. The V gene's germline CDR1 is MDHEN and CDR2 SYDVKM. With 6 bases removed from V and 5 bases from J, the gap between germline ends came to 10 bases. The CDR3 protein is CASSPTYETQYF. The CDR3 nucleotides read TGTGCCAGCAGCCCAACCTACGAGACCCAGTACTTC.

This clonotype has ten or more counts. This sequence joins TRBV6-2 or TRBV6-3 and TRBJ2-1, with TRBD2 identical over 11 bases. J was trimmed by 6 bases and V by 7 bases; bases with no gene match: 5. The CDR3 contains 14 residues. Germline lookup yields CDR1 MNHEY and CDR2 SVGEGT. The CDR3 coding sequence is TGTGCCAGCACCCTAGCGGGGGGCCTCAATGAGCAGTTCTTC. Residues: CASTLAGGLNEQFF.

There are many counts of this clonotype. CDR3 DNA: TGTGCCAGCAGTTTTCACAGGGGGTCTAACTATGGCTACACCTTC. It codes for CASSFHRGSNYGYTF. The chain couples TRBV28 to TRBJ1-2; 8 bases line up with TRBD1. CDR1 and CDR2 (germline): MDHEN, SYDVKM. The CDR3 loop spans 15 amino acids. After removal of 3 bases from V and 0 bases from J, the junction contained 3 bases not matched to a gene.

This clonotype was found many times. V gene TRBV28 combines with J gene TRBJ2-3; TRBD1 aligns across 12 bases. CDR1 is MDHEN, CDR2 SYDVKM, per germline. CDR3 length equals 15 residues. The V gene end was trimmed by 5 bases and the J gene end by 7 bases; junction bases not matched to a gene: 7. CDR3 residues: CASSPRDRGRNTQYF. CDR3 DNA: TGTGCCAGCAGTCCCCGGGACAGGGGGCGAAATACGCAGTATTTT.

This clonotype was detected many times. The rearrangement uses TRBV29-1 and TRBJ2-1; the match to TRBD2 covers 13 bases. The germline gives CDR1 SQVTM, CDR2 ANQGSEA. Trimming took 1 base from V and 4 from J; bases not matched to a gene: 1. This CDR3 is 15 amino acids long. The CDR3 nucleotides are TGCAGCGTTGAAGGGGGACTAGCGGGATACAATGAGCAGTTCTTC. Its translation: CSVEGGLAGYNEQFF.

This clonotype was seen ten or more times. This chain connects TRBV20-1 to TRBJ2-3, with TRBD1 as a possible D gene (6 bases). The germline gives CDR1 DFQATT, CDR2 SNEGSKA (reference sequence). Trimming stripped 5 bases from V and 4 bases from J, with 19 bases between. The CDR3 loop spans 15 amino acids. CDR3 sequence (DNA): TGCAGTGCTTACCCCGGGACAACCAGAGCAGATACGCAGTATTTT. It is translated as CSAYPGTTRADTQYF.

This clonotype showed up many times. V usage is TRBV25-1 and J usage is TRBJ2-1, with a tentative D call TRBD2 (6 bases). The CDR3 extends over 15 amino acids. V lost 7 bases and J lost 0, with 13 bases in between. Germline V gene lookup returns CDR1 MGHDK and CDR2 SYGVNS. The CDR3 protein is CASTRDFTSYNEQFF. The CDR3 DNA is TGTGCCAGCACACGGGACTTTACCTCCTACAATGAGCAGTTCTTC.

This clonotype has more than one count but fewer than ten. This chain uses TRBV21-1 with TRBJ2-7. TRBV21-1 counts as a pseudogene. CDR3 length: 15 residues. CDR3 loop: CASSKAHCPSYEQYF. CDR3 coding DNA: TGTGCCAGCAGCAAAGCGCACTGCCCCTCCTACGAGCAGTACTTC.

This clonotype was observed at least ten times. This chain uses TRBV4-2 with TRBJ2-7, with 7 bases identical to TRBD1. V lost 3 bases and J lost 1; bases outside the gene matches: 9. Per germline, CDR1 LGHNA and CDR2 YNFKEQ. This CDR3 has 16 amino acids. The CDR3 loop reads CASSHLRGHGSYEQYF. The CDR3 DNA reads TGTGCCAGCAGCCACCTAAGGGGGCATGGATCCTACGAGCAGTACTTC.

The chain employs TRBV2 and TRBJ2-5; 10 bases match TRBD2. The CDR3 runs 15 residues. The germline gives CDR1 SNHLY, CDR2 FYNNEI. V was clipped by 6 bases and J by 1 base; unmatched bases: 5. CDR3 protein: CASRDQRGGQETQYF. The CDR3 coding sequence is TGTGCCAGCAGGGACCAGCGGGGGGGCCAAGAGACCCAGTACTTC.

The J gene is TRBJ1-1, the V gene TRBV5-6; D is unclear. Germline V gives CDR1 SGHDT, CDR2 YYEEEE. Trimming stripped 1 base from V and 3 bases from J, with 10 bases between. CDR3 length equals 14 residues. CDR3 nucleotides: TGTGCCAGCAGCTTGAAAGGGTGGTACACTGAAGCTTTCTTT. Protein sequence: CASSLKGWYTEAFF.

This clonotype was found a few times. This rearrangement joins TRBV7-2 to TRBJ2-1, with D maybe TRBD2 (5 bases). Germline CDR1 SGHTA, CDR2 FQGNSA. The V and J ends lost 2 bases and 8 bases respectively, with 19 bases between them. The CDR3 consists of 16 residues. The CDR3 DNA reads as TGTGCCAGCAGCTTAAGGTTCGACGAGGGAGTCTATGAGCAGTTCTTC. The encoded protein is CASSLRFDEGVYEQFF.

CDR3 in DNA: TGTGCCAGCAGTCTCAAGACAGGGGCGTACACCGGGGAGCTGTTTTTT. Translating gives CASSLKTGAYTGELFF. The V and J genes are TRBV27 and TRBJ2-2; 8 bases are shared with TRBD1. Germline CDR1 MNHEY, CDR2 SMNVEV (reference sequence). The J segment lost 3 bases and the V segment lost 5 bases, leaving 8 bases of the junction unmatched. This CDR3 has 16 residues.

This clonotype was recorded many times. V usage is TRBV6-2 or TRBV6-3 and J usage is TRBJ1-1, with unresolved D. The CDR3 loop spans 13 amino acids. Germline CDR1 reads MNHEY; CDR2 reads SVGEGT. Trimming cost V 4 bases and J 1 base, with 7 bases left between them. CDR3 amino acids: CASSFRQNTEAFF. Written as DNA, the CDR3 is TGTGCCAGCAGTTTCAGACAGAACACTGAAGCTTTCTTT.

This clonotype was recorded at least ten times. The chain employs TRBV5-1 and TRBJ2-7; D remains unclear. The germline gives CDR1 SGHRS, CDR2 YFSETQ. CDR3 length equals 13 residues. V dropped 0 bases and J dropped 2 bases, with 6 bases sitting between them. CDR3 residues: CASSLERAYEQYF. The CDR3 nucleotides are TGCGCCAGCAGCTTGGAAAGGGCCTACGAGCAGTACTTC.

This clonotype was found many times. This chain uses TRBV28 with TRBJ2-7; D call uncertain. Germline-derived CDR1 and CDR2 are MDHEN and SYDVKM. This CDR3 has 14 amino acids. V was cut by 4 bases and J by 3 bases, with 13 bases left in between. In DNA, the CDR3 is TGTGCCAGCAGTTATGGCAGAGTAAGCTACGAGCAGTACTTC. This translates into CASSYGRVSYEQYF.

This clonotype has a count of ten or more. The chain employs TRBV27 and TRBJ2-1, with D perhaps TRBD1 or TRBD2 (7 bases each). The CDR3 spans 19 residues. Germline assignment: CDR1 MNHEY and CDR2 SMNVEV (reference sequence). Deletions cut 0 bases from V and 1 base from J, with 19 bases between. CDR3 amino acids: CASSLSSFYRGGSYNEQFF. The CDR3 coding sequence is TGTGCCAGCAGTTTATCGAGTTTTTACAGGGGAGGGTCCTACAATGAGCAGTTCTTC.

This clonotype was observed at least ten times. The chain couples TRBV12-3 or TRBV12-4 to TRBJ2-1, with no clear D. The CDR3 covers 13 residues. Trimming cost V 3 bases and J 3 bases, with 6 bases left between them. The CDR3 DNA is TGTGCCAGCAGTTTGGGCATCTACAATGAGCAGTTCTTC. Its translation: CASSLGIYNEQFF.

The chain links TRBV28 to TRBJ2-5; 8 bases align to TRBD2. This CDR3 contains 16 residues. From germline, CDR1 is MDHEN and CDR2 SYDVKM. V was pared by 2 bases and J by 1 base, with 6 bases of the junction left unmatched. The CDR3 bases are TGTGCCAGCAGTTTACCCCCGGGAGGGGTCCAAGAGACCCAGTACTTC. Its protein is CASSLPPGGVQETQYF.

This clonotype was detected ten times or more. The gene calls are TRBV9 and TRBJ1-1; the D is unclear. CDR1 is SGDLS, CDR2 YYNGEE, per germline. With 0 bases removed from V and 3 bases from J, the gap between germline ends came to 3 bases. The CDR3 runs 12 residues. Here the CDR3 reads CASSVADTEAFF. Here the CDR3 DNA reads TGTGCCAGCAGCGTAGCGGACACTGAAGCTTTCTTT.

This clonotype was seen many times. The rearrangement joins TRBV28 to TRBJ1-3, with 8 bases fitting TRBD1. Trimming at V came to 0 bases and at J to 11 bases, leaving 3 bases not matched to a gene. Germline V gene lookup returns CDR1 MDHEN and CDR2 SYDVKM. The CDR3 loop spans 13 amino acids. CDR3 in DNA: TGTGCCAGCAGTTTATGGGACAGGGTCTCCATATATTTT. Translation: CASSLWDRVSIYF.

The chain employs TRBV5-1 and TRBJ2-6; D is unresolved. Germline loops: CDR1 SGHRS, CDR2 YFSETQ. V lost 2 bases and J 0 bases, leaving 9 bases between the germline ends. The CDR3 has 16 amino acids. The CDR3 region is CASSLPQASGANVLTF. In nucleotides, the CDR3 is TGCGCCAGCAGCTTACCGCAAGCCTCTGGGGCCAACGTCCTGACTTTC.

CDR3 sequence reads: CASSVAASGRLLGEQYF. The CDR3 DNA reads TGTGCCAGCAGCGTAGCGGCTAGCGGGAGGCTATTAGGCGAGCAGTACTTC. J is TRBJ2-7 and V is TRBV9; 11 bases are a match to TRBD2. V was pared by 0 bases and J by 6 bases, with 11 bases of the junction left unmatched. The CDR3 spans 17 residues. Germline V gene lookup returns CDR1 SGDLS and CDR2 YYNGEE.

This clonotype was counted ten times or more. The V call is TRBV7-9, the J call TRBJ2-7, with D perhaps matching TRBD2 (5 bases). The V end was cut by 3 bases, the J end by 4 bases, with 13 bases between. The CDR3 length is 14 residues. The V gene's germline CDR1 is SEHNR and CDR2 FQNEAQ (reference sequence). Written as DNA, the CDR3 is TGTGCCAGCAGCTTGGGTTCCGGGATTTACGAGCAGTACTTC. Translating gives CASSLGSGIYEQYF.

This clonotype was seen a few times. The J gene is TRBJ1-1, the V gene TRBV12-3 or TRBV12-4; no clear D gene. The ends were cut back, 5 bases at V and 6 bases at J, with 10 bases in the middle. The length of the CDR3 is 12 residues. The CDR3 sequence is CASSPKMPEAFF. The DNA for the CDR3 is TGTGCCAGCAGTCCAAAGATGCCTGAAGCTTTCTTT.

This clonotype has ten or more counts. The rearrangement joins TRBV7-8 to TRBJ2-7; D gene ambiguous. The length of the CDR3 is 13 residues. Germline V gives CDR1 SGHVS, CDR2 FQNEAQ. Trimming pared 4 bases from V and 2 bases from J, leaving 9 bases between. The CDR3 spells CASSSPFTYEQYF. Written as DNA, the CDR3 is TGTGCCAGCAGCTCCCCCTTCACCTACGAGCAGTACTTC.

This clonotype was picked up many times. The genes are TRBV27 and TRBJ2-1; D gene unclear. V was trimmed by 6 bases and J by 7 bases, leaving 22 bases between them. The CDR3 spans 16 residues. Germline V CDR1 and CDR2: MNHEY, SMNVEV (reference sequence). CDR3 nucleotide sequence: TGTGCCAGCAGCCCGTCCCGCGGCCAGGTCTGGAATGAGCAGTTCTTC. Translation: CASSPSRGQVWNEQFF.